Listed below are T cell receptor beta chains from one sample, sequenced in a study of T-cell memory formation after mild COVID-19. TCRdb processed the 5' RACE reads anew with MiXCR; each CDR3 protein has one entry. The repertoire includes around 110,000 distinct CDR3 sequences, approximately 15% of them detected once, and 30% to 45% sits in the top ten. Sequences were obtained from PBMCs or a T cell subset sorted from them (not recorded which). These receptors all come from a man between 18 and 35 years old who had mild COVID-19 (a few samples of this study predate the infection). Cell type and time point are not known. Both conserved end residues are part of each CDR3. D genes are given only for firm matches. Size is stated for part of the rows, as once, few or many counts, or as a class when the clone is expanded.

V	size	D	J	length	DNA	CDR3
TRBV9	few	NA	TRBJ2-7	13	TGTGCCAGCAGCGTAGTCCCGGGATACGAGCAGTACTTC	CASSVVPGYEQYF
TRBV7-3	NA	TRBD2	TRBJ2-1	15	TGTGCCAGCAGCCCGGGACTAGCGGGGGGGGCTGAGCAGTTCTTC	CASSPGLAGGAEQFF
TRBV6-5	few	NA	TRBJ2-7	16	TGTGCCAGCAGCCTAGAACCCCGACAGTTAGCCTACGAGCAGTACTTC	CASSLEPRQLAYEQYF
TRBV4-3	many	NA	TRBJ1-2	12	TGCGCCAGCAGAGGGCAGGGCGGCGGCTACACCTTC	CASRGQGGGYTF
TRBV14	few	NA	TRBJ2-2	17	TGTGCCAGCAGCCAGAAATTCCGGGACGCCGGGGTCGGGGAGCTGTTTTTT	CASSQKFRDAGVGELFF
TRBV29-1	few	TRBD1	TRBJ2-2	17	TGCAGCGTTGTAGGGGTCCGGGACAGTGTAAGGGGCGGGGAGCTGTTTTTT	CSVVGVRDSVRGGELFF
TRBV9	NA	NA	TRBJ2-3	15	TGTGCCAGCAGCTCGGTTGACGAGGGGACCTATACGCAGTATTTT	CASSSVDEGTYTQYF
TRBV4-1	NA	TRBD2	TRBJ2-2	15	TGCGCCAGCAGCAAAGCGGCGGGGGAAGCCGGGGAGCTGTTTTTT	CASSKAAGEAGELFF
TRBV2	NA	TRBD1	TRBJ1-2	15	TGTGCCAGCGGAATACAGGGGGCGGGGAACTATGGCTACACCTTC	CASGIQGAGNYGYTF
TRBV6-2/TRBV6-3	few	NA	TRBJ2-1	11	TGTGCCAGCAGTTACGAGGATGAGCAGTTCTTC	CASSYEDEQFF
TRBV2	NA	NA	TRBJ1-1	13	TGTGCCAGCAGCGACCGTAGGTTCACTGAAGCTTTCTTT	CASSDRRFTEAFF
TRBV6-2/TRBV6-3	NA	NA	TRBJ1-1	15	TGTGCCAGCATTTTCGGGCCTTGGATGAACACTGAAGCTTTCTTT	CASIFGPWMNTEAFF
TRBV7-3	few	TRBD2	TRBJ2-2	14	TGTGCCAGCAGCCCGGGACTAGCGATCGGGGAGCTGTTTTTT	CASSPGLAIGELFF
TRBV12-3/TRBV12-4	NA	TRBD1	TRBJ2-4	15	TGTGCCAGCAGTTTAGCGGACAGGGGTTCGGACATTCAGTACTTC	CASSLADRGSDIQYF
TRBV5-1	NA	NA	TRBJ1-3	14	TGCGCCAGCAGCTCTATATTAGATGGAAACACCATATATTTT	CASSSILDGNTIYF
TRBV29-1	NA	NA	TRBJ2-1	14	TGCAGCGTTCACTTCGCCAGCTCCTACAATGAGCAGTTCTTC	CSVHFASSYNEQFF
TRBV6-5	few	TRBD1	TRBJ1-2	14	TGTGCCAGCAGAGCGGACAGGGTTGGGTATGGCTACACCTTC	CASRADRVGYGYTF
TRBV5-1	few	TRBD1	TRBJ2-7	13	TGCGCCAGCAGCTTTCCAGGGGGTTACGAGCAGTACTTC	CASSFPGGYEQYF
TRBV5-5	NA	NA	TRBJ1-5	14	TGTGCCAGCAGCCCGGACCTGGTTCATCAGCCCCAGCATTTT	CASSPDLVHQPQHF
TRBV7-9	NA	TRBD1	TRBJ1-1	14	TGTGCCAGCAGCCCCAGGGGGGGGGTCACTGAAGCTTTCTTT	CASSPRGGVTEAFF
TRBV4-1	few	TRBD1	TRBJ1-6	15	TGCGCCAGCAGCCCAGGTACAGGGGGCGGTTCACCCCTCCACTTT	CASSPGTGGGSPLHF
TRBV15	NA	TRBD2	TRBJ2-1	14	TGTGCCACTACTAGCGGGGGGGCCTACAATGAGCAGTTCTTC	CATTSGGAYNEQFF
TRBV7-9	many	TRBD2	TRBJ2-7	14	TGTGCCAGCAGCTCTAGCGGGGGGGCCTACGAGCAGTACTTC	CASSSSGGAYEQYF
TRBV19	NA	TRBD1	TRBJ1-2	14	TGTGCCAGTAGTTTCCGGACAGGGCTACCTGGCTACACCTTC	CASSFRTGLPGYTF
TRBV4-1	few	NA	TRBJ2-1	16	TGCGCCAGCAGCCAGGAAGCCCCCACTTTCTACAATGAGCAGTTCTTC	CASSQEAPTFYNEQFF
TRBV10-3	few	TRBD2	TRBJ2-2	18	TGTGCCACCTGGACTAGCGGGGGATCGATGAAGAACACCGGGGAGCTGTTTTTT	CATWTSGGSMKNTGELFF
TRBV10-3	NA	TRBD2	TRBJ2-5	15	TGTGCCATCAGTGACGAGACTAGCGGGGCGGAGACCCAGTACTTC	CAISDETSGAETQYF
TRBV25-1	many	NA	TRBJ1-1	18	TGTGCCAGCAGTGAATTTTCTCTGGCGGACAGTAAGGACACTGAAGCTTTCTTT	CASSEFSLADSKDTEAFF
TRBV27	few	TRBD1	TRBJ2-7	12	TGTGCCAGCGGGACAGGGAGCTACGAGCAGTACTTC	CASGTGSYEQYF
TRBV4-1	few	NA	TRBJ2-4	18	TGCGCCAGCAGCCAAGGACAGGCCCGAACTCTAGCCAAAAACATTCAGTACTTC	CASSQGQARTLAKNIQYF
TRBV20-1	few	NA	TRBJ2-5	14	TGCAGTGCTAGAGATATCGGGAAAGGGGAGACCCAGTACTTC	CSARDIGKGETQYF
TRBV27	few	TRBD1	TRBJ1-1	16	TGTGCCAGCAGGGAATGGACAGGGGATGAAGACACTGAAGCTTTCTTT	CASREWTGDEDTEAFF
TRBV6-2/TRBV6-3	NA	NA	TRBJ2-7	13	TGTGCCAGCAGTTACGACATATCCTACGAGCAGTACTTC	CASSYDISYEQYF
TRBV11-2	few	TRBD1	TRBJ1-5	14	TGTGCCAGCAGCCAGGGACAGGGGTATCAGCCCCAGCATTTT	CASSQGQGYQPQHF
TRBV20-1	NA	NA	TRBJ2-3	14	TGCAGTGCTAGAGGACAAACTAGCACAGATACGCAGTATTTT	CSARGQTSTDTQYF
TRBV6-2/TRBV6-3	few	TRBD1	TRBJ1-6	15	TGTGCCAGCACGTTACAGGGGTTCGACAATTCACCCCTCCACTTT	CASTLQGFDNSPLHF
TRBV6-6	NA	TRBD2	TRBJ2-3	17	TGTGCCAGCAGTTACTCGGGGACTAGCGGAGTCACAGATACGCAGTATTTT	CASSYSGTSGVTDTQYF
TRBV20-1	few	NA	TRBJ1-3	16	TGCAGTGCTGGGACTAGTTGGAGCCTCTCTGGAAACACCATATATTTT	CSAGTSWSLSGNTIYF
TRBV12-3/TRBV12-4	NA	NA	TRBJ1-5	15	TGTGCCAGCGGATCCACCCGGGGGGGGCATCAGCCCCAGCATTTT	CASGSTRGGHQPQHF
TRBV11-2	NA	NA	TRBJ1-4	15	TGTGCCAGCAGCTTATTTGGGCAGGGTAATGAAAAACTGTTTTTT	CASSLFGQGNEKLFF
TRBV7-8	NA	TRBD1	TRBJ1-2	14	TGTGCCAGCAGCTTTGGGACAGGAGGTTATGGCTACACCTTC	CASSFGTGGYGYTF
TRBV5-1	few	NA	TRBJ2-3	14	TGCGCCAGCAGCTCCCGTCTTGGGCAGGATACGCAGTATTTT	CASSSRLGQDTQYF
TRBV4-1	NA	TRBD2	TRBJ2-1	15	TGCGCCAGCAGCCGACGTAGCGGGGGGGCTAATGAGCAGTTCTTC	CASSRRSGGANEQFF
TRBV6-6	NA	NA	TRBJ1-1	16	TGTGCCAGCATGGGCCCTCTATCCCCCATGAACACTGAAGCTTTCTTT	CASMGPLSPMNTEAFF
TRBV12-3/TRBV12-4	few	TRBD1	TRBJ2-3	15	TGTGCCAGCAGCCCTCGGGACAGGGCTGTTGATACGCAGTATTTT	CASSPRDRAVDTQYF
TRBV12-3/TRBV12-4	NA	TRBD2	TRBJ2-5	13	TGTGCCAGCAGTTTTTCGGGGGGAGAGACCCAGTACTTC	CASSFSGGETQYF
TRBV12-3/TRBV12-4	NA	NA	TRBJ2-3	15	TGTGCCAGCAGTTTAAGTCCTAGTCGCCTGGATACGCAGTATTTT	CASSLSPSRLDTQYF
TRBV30	NA	TRBD2	TRBJ2-1	14	TGTGCCTGGAGCCCCGGACTAGGTTCAGGGGAGCAGTTCTTC	CAWSPGLGSGEQFF
TRBV2	NA	TRBD2	TRBJ2-3	16	TGTGCCAGCAGTTCCCCCCGGGGGGGAGCAAAAGATACGCAGTATTTT	CASSSPRGGAKDTQYF
TRBV20-1	few	NA	TRBJ1-4	11	TGCAGTGCTAGAGTTACCGAAAAACTGTTTTTT	CSARVTEKLFF
TRBV7-9	NA	NA	TRBJ2-1	11	TGTGCCAGCAGCTCCCGGGATGAGCAGTTCTTC	CASSSRDEQFF
TRBV7-9	many	NA	TRBJ2-1	15	TGTGCCAGCAGCTCACCGGGAGCCTCCTACAATGAGCAGTTCTTC	CASSSPGASYNEQFF
TRBV11-2	NA	TRBD1	TRBJ2-1	14	TGTGCCAGCAGGTTAGGCGACAGGGTAAATGAGCAGTTCTTC	CASRLGDRVNEQFF
TRBV2	NA	NA	TRBJ2-4	16	TGTGCCAGCAGTGGCTACAGGGCCTTAGCCAAAAACATTCAGTACTTC	CASSGYRALAKNIQYF